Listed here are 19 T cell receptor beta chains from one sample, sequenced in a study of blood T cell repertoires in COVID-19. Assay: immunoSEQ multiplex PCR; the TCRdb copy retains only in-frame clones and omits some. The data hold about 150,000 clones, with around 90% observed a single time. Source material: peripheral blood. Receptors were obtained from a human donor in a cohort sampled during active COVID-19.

CDR3 in amino acids: CASRKPTNNSPLHF. In DNA form, the CDR3 reads TGTGCCAGCAGAAAACCGACAAATAATTCACCCCTCCACTTT. The chain combines TRBV6-5 with TRBJ1-6, with D unclear. Trimming took 6 bases from V and 5 from J, leaving 11 bases between them. There are 14 residues in the CDR3. From germline, CDR1 is MNHEY and CDR2 SVGAGI.

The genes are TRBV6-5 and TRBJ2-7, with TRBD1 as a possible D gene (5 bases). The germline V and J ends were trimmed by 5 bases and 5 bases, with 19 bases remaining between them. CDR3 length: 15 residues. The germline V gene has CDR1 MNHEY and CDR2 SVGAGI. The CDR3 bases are TGTGCCAGCAGTAACACCCCAGGGTACTGGAACGAGCAGTACTTC. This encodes CASSNTPGYWNEQYF.

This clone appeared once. This CDR3 is CASSLDSNYGYTF. The CDR3 nucleotides read TGTGCCAGCAGTTTAGACAGTAACTATGGCTACACCTTC. J is TRBJ1-2 and V is TRBV6-5; the D gene is possibly TRBD1 (5 bases). Germline V gene sequence: CDR1 MNHEY, CDR2 SVGAGI. Trimming pared 4 bases from V and 1 base from J, leaving 7 bases between. The CDR3 spans 13 residues.

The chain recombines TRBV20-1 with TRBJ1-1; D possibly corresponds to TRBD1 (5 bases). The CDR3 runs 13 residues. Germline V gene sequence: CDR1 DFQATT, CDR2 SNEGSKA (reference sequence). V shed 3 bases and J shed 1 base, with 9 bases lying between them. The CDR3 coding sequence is TGCAGTGCTAGTGAGGGGCAGAACACTGAAGCTTTCTTT. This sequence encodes CSASEGQNTEAFF.

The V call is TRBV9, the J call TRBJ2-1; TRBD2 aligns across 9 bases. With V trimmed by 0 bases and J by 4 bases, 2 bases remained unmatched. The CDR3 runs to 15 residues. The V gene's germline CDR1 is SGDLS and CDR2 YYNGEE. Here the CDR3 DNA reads TGTGCCAGCAGCGTAGATAGCGGGAGATACAATGAGCAGTTCTTC. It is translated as CASSVDSGRYNEQFF.

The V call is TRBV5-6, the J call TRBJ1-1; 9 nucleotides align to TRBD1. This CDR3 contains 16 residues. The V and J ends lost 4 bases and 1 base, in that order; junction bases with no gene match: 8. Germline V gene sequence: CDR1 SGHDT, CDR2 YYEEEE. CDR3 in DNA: TGTGCCAGCAGCCCTCGGACAGGGGCCCCGAACACTGAAGCTTTCTTT. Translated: CASSPRTGAPNTEAFF.

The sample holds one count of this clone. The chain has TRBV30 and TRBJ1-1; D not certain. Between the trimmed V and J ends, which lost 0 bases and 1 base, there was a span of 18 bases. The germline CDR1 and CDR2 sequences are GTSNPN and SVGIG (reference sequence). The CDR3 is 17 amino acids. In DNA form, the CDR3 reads TGTGCCTGGAGTGTAGGGCAGGACTTTTCCCGGAACACTGAAGCTTTCTTT. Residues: CAWSVGQDFSRNTEAFF.

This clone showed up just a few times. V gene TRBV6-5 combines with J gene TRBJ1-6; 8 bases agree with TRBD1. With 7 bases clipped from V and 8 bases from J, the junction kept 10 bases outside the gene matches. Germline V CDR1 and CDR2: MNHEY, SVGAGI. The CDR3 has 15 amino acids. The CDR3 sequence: CASTPGYRGYSPLHF. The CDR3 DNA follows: TGTGCCAGCACCCCCGGGTACAGGGGGTATTCACCCCTCCACTTT.

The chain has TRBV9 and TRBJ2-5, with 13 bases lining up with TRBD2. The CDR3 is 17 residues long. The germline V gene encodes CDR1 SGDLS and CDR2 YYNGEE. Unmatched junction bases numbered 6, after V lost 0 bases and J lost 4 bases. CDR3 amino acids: CASSVGSGTSGVETQYF. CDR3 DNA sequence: TGTGCCAGCAGCGTAGGCTCTGGGACTAGCGGGGTAGAGACCCAGTACTTC.

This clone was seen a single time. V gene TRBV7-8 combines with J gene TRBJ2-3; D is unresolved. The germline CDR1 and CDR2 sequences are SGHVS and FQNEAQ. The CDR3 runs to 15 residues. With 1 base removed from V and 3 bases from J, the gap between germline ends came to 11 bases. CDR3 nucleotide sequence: TGTGCCAGCAGCTTAGATCTGGGCTTTACAGATACGCAGTATTTT. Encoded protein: CASSLDLGFTDTQYF.

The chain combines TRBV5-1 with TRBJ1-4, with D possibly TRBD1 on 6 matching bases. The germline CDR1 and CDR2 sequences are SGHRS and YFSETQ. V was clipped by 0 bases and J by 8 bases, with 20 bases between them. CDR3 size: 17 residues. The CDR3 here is CASSLAGTGGPAEKLFF. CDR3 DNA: TGCGCCAGCAGCTTGGCTGGGACGGGGGGGCCCGCGGAAAAACTGTTTTTT.

The CDR3 DNA follows: TGTGCCAGCAGCCAGGTCGACTGGCGGGGGGGCGGAGAGACCCAGTACTTC. Protein: CASSQVDWRGGGETQYF. V and J are TRBV3-1 (or the pseudogene TRBV3-2) and TRBJ2-5; TRBD2 aligns across 9 bases. The CDR3 totals 17 residues. The V gene end was trimmed by 3 bases and the J gene end by 4 bases; junction bases not matched to a gene: 12. Germline CDR1 reads LGHDT; CDR2 reads YNNKEL (reference sequence).

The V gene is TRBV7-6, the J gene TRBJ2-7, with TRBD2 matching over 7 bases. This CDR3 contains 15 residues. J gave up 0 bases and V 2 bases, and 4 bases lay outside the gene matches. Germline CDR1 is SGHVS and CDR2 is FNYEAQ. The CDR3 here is CASSLSAGNSYEQYF. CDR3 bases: TGTGCCAGCAGCTTATCAGCGGGGAACTCCTACGAGCAGTACTTC.

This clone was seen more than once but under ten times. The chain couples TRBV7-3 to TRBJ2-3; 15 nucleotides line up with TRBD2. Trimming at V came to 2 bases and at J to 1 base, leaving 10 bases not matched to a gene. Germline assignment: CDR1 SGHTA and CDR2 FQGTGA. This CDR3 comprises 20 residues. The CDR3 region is CASSLGQIGLAGGGTDTQYF. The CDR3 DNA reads TGTGCCAGCAGCTTAGGCCAAATTGGACTAGCGGGGGGGGGCACAGATACGCAGTATTTT.

The CDR3 DNA reads as TGCGCCAGCAGCCCAGAAAGGACAGGGGACTCCTATGGCTACACCTTC. Its translation: CASSPERTGDSYGYTF. The genes are TRBV4-1 and TRBJ1-2; TRBD1 agrees at 9 bases. The J segment lost 4 bases and the V segment lost 4 bases, leaving 10 bases of the junction unmatched. The CDR3 totals 16 residues. Looked up from germline, CDR1 is MGHRA and CDR2 is YSYEKL.

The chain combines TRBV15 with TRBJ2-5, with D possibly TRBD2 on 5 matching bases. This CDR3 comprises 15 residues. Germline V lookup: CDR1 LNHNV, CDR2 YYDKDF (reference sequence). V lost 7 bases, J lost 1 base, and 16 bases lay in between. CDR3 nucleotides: TGTGCCACCACGACACGGGAAGGCAGCCAAGAGACCCAGTACTTC. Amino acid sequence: CATTTREGSQETQYF.

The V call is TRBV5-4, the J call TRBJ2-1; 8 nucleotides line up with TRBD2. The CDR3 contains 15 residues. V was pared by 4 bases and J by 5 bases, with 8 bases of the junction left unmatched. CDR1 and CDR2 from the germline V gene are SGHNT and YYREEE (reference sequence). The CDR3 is CASSLQGLGNNEQFF. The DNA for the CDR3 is TGTGCCAGCAGCCTCCAGGGACTAGGAAACAATGAGCAGTTCTTC.

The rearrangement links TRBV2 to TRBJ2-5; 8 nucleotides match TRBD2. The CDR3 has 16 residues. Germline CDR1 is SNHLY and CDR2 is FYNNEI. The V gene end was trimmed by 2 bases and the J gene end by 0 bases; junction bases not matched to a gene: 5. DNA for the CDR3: TGTGCCAGCAGTGAACTTCGGGGGGGAAACCAAGAGACCCAGTACTTC. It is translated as CASSELRGGNQETQYF.

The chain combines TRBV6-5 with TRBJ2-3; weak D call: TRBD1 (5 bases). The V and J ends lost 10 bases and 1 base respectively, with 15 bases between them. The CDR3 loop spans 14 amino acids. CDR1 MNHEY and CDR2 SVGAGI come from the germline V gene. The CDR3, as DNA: TGTGCCACCTCCCGAGACAGACGCACAGATACGCAGTATTTT. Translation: CATSRDRRTDTQYF.